Below are 16 T cell receptor beta chains sequenced from a single sample in a study of monozygotic twins with inflammatory bowel disease (dated 2019 in TCRdb). To prepare the library, 5' RACE was applied. Data came from an Illumina HiSeq 2500. One entry per CDR3 protein sequence results from the TCRdb reprocessing of the reads, with DNA left out. This sample's table lists around 380,000 distinct CDR3 sequences. The top ten clones comprise around 2.3% of the sample. Sequenced input: blood. All receptors derive from a human donor with ulcerative colitis or Crohn's disease, or a healthy co-twin of an affected twin (not recorded which).

Here the CDR3 reads CASSLYPPGTSGNTIYF. The rearrangement links TRBV28 to TRBJ1-3; checking the TCRdb D call of TRBD1 is not possible without DNA. This CDR3 region has 17 residues. In germline, CDR1 is MDHEN, CDR2 SYDVKM.

V gene TRBV21-1 combines with J gene TRBJ2-1; TCRdb returns TRBD2, unconfirmable since there is no DNA. TRBV21-1 is given as a pseudogene. This CDR3 has 16 residues. CDR3 sequence reads: CASSPQRGRIYNEQFF.

The V call is TRBV5-1, the J call TRBJ2-2; checking the TCRdb D call of TRBD1 is not possible without DNA. The CDR3 spans 14 residues. The germline CDR1 and CDR2 sequences are SGHRS and YFSETQ. This CDR3 reads CASKDRGLLGELFF.

The chain links TRBV5-1 to TRBJ1-1. The germline CDR1 and CDR2 sequences are SGHRS and YFSETQ. The CDR3 sequence is 16 residues long. The CDR3 reads CASSLGTTRGNTEAFF.

V is TRBV6-2 or TRBV6-3 and J is TRBJ2-7; TCRdb returns TRBD1, unconfirmable since there is no DNA. This CDR3 has 13 amino acids. Per germline, CDR1 MNHEY and CDR2 SVGEGT. CDR3 region: CASSPWGGYEQYF.

The chain carries TRBV20-1 and TRBJ1-2; TCRdb returns TRBD1, unconfirmable since there is no DNA. Germline loops: CDR1 DFQATT, CDR2 SNEGSKA (reference sequence). The CDR3 consists of 11 residues. The CDR3 here is CSLGQGYGYTF.

The rearrangement joins TRBV7-9 to TRBJ2-7; TCRdb indicates TRBD1, and absent DNA this call remains unverified. Germline V gives CDR1 SEHNR, CDR2 FQNEAQ (reference sequence). The CDR3 loop spans 15 amino acids. The CDR3 here is CASSSGTGMGYEQYF.

The chain recombines TRBV12-3 or TRBV12-4 with TRBJ2-7; TCRdb proposes TRBD1, but this gene call is untestable without DNA. The CDR3 sequence is 15 residues long. The chain's CDR3 is CASSFDRGDTYEQYF.

The chain combines TRBV9 with TRBJ2-5; TCRdb's D gene call, TRBD2, goes unchecked for lack of DNA. Germline CDR1 SGDLS, CDR2 YYNGEE. The CDR3 is made up of 15 amino acids. The CDR3 is CASTRTTREGETQYF.

This sequence joins TRBV5-1 and TRBJ1-3; TCRdb lists TRBD1, though no DNA is available to test this call. There are 15 residues in the CDR3. Germline V gene lookup returns CDR1 SGHRS and CDR2 YFSETQ. CDR3 loop: CASSLEPGVMNTIYF.

The chain recombines TRBV15 with TRBJ2-1; TCRdb designates TRBD2, a call that cannot be tested without DNA. CDR3 size: 14 residues. Germline CDR1 LNHNV, CDR2 YYDKDF (reference sequence). CDR3 amino acids: CATSRLAGANEQFF. The full variable domain, completed using reference TRBV15 and TRBJ2-1, is DAMVIQNPRYQVTQFGKPVTLSCSQTLNHNVMYWYQQKSSQAPKLLFHYYDKDFNNEADTPDNFQSRRPNTSFCFLDIRSPGLGDTAMYLCATSRLAGANEQFFGPGTRLTVL.

V usage is TRBV7-8 and J usage is TRBJ2-7; TCRdb selects TRBD2, and the lack of DNA leaves this call unchecked. The CDR3 loop spans 17 amino acids. Germline V CDR1 and CDR2: SGHVS, FQNEAQ. The CDR3 protein is CASSFPALAGPSQGQYF.

CDR3 region: CASSLFPGQTGELFF. The V and J genes are TRBV12-3 or TRBV12-4 and TRBJ2-2; TCRdb reports TRBD1, a call that lacks DNA to check it against. There are 15 residues in the CDR3.

The chain uses TRBV21-1 and TRBJ1-1; TCRdb names TRBD1, which stays unverified in the absence of DNA. TRBV21-1 is described as a pseudogene. This CDR3 region has 16 residues. CDR3 in amino acids: CASSKVWTGGYTEAFF.

This chain joins TRBV3-1 and TRBJ2-1; the D call from TCRdb, TRBD2, cannot be confirmed without DNA. The CDR3 totals 15 residues. Looked up from germline, CDR1 is LGHDT and CDR2 is YNNKEL (reference sequence). The CDR3 sequence: CASSQAGETSGKQFF.

The chain joins TRBV19 to TRBJ2-2; TCRdb indicates TRBD1, and absent DNA this call remains unverified. Germline CDR1 LNHDA, CDR2 SQIVND (reference sequence). The CDR3 has 14 residues. The CDR3 loop is CASRIVGATGELFF.